The 4 T cell receptor beta chains below were found in one sample sequenced in a study of spatial heterogeneity in lung cancer. Points from the study as a whole: Counts of expanded alpha and beta TCRs within tumors tracked the tumor nonsynonymous mutation count.

One entry per CDR3 protein results from TCRdb running MiXCR on the 5' RACE reads. This sample yields 9,000 to 10,000 distinct CDR3 sequences, of which roughly an eighth are seen a single time; around an eighth belongs to the top ten. These receptors' targets are unknown. The time point: sample taken at primary tumor resection. The material was lung tumor tissue, obtained at surgery. These receptors were collected from a male donor with early-stage non-small cell lung cancer.

Ten or more counts support this clonotype. This chain links TRBV28 with TRBJ2-3; either TRBD1 or TRBD2 may supply D (5 bases each). Per the germline V gene, CDR1 is MDHEN and CDR2 is SYDVKM. The CDR3 extends over 13 amino acids. V lost 9 bases and J 0 bases, leaving 10 bases between the germline ends. CDR3 amino acids: CASGAGSTDTQYF. The CDR3 coding sequence is TGTGCCAGTGGGGCGGGTAGCACAGATACGCAGTATTTT.

This clonotype was detected ten times or more. This CDR3 reads CASSDRGYEQYF. In DNA form, the CDR3 reads TGTGCCAGCAGTGACAGGGGCTACGAGCAGTACTTC. The chain recombines TRBV2 with TRBJ2-7; D might be TRBD1 (6 bases). Germline V gives CDR1 SNHLY, CDR2 FYNNEI. Trimming removed 3 bases at V and 3 bases at J, with 6 bases between. This CDR3 region has 12 residues.

This clonotype was observed at least ten times. V gene TRBV5-1 combines with J gene TRBJ2-1; 8 bases align to TRBD2. J was trimmed by 3 bases and V by 4 bases; bases with no gene match: 6. The CDR3 is made up of 15 amino acids. Per the germline V gene, CDR1 is SGHRS and CDR2 is YFSETQ. The CDR3 is CASSLTSGFYNEQFF. For the CDR3, the DNA is TGCGCCAGCAGCCTAACTAGCGGCTTCTACAATGAGCAGTTCTTC. The full variable domain, in which reference TRBV5-1 and TRBJ2-1 provide the parts outside the CDR3, is KAGVTQTPRYLIKTRGQQVTLSCSPISGHRSVSWYQQTPGQGLQFLFEYFSETQRNKGNFPGRFSGRQFSNSRSEMNVSTLELGDSALYLCASSLTSGFYNEQFFGPGTRLTVL.

This clonotype was observed many times. CDR3 loop: CASRGQGSNQPQHF. CDR3 nucleotides: TGTGCCAGTAGGGGACAAGGAAGCAATCAGCCCCAGCATTTT. The V and J genes are TRBV19 and TRBJ1-5, with D maybe TRBD1 (6 bases). Germline assignment: CDR1 LNHDA and CDR2 SQIVND (reference sequence). V was cut by 6 bases and J by 1 base, with 10 bases left in between. This CDR3 is 14 amino acids long.